This record covers a single TCR beta chain. Its antigen is unknown. It has no much larger one-base neighbor in the sample; base qualities were not kept. This sample is part of a study of control samples from healthy donors and cancer patients (dated by TCRdb to 2020 to 2021). Library preparation used the immunoSEQ multiplex PCR assay. Drawn from immuneACCESS, this table holds only the in-frame rearrangements with V and J called that TCRdb kept. Clones are partly lost; checked studies trace under half to an unresolved V gene and leave the rest unexplained. The sample includes 170,000 or so clones, with more than 85% observed a single time. The ten largest clones represent roughly 2.1% of the sample. The germline V gene supplies CDR1 WSHSY and CDR2 SAAADI. The CDR3 runs 12 residues from the cysteine to the phenylalanine. Only the CDR3 part of the read is kept: 36 bases, read in frame from the first base. The junction carries 8 bases between V and J, which are trimmed by 2 bases and 7 bases respectively.

The sequencing sample was made of blood. This clonotype was obtained from a woman between 40 and 50 years old in good health. The rearranged chain carries TRBV10-2 and TRBJ1-1; TRBD1 is a possible D gene, resting on 5 matching bases. CDR3 protein: CASSEATVEAFF. The bases read TGCGCCAGCAGTGAGGCGACAGTTGAAGCTTTCTTT.